A few counts support the clone carrying this TCR beta chain. Its antigen is currently unknown. These data are taken from a study of T cell clonotyping in hematopoietic cell transplantation. Method: immunoSEQ multiplex PCR; TCRdb's copy keeps in-frame clones and lacks some. This sample has tens of thousands of clones, with approximately 82% found just once. Findings of the study overall: Few recipient clonotypes overlapped donors; over 97% were de novo at given depth. Broader posttransplant TCR repertoire diversity was predicted by graft donor and pretransplant recipient Inverse Simpson Index values. Recipient TCR diversity dropped after transplant; expanded clonotypes rose from day 30 to 180.

The time point was: recipient sample about 28 days before transplant, after cytoreduction. V trimming: 8 bases; J trimming: 6 bases; junction bases outside the gene matches: 5. This CDR3 region has 12 residues. Per germline, CDR1 MDHEN and CDR2 SYDVKM. The source is a man aged 60 to 69 with myelodysplastic syndrome. Some clones in this sample may be carry-over from other donors' samples. The chain uses TRBV28 and TRBJ1-2; 8 nucleotides align to TRBD1. Sequencing was performed on peripheral blood mononuclear cells, taken before stem cell transplant. DNA of the CDR3: TGTGCCAGCTCGGACAGGGAGGATGGCTACACCTTC. It translates to CASSDREDGYTF.